This T cell receptor beta chain derives from a study of CD8 T cells in ankylosing spondylitis. Study findings and constraints: The authors reported significant enrichment of disease-linked clones in matched ankylosing spondylitis synovial fluid. Characteristic of ankylosing spondylitis blood, it appeared, was a TCR beta motif comprising roughly eight highly homologous variants. Past research had described some motif variants in reactive arthritis synovial fluid and blood.

There are a few counts of this clonotype. What it recognizes is unknown. This CDR3 is 18 amino acids long. V was pared by 11 bases and J by 2 bases, with 22 bases of the junction left unmatched. Quantitative 5'-RACE was performed with molecular barcodes, and it yielded the TCR beta libraries. TCRdb redid the calling of the 5' RACE reads with MiXCR, one entry per CDR3 protein. The repertoire holds about 840,000 distinct CDR3 sequences, with 10% to 15% as singletons. The clonotype comes from a male donor with ankylosing spondylitis. The chain carries TRBV12-3 or TRBV12-4 and TRBJ2-5, with TRBD2 matching over 8 bases. Sequencing was performed on blood, either unsorted or a sorted T cell fraction (not recorded which). This chain's CDR3 is CAFSYQAGAQTGQETQYF. The CDR3 DNA is TGTGCCTTCAGTTATCAAGCGGGGGCCCAAACAGGGCAAGAGACCCAGTACTTC.